This T cell receptor beta chain appears in the sequencing data of a study of cytomegalovirus exposure and HLA in healthy donors (dated by TCRdb to the late 2010s). With respect to the entire study: An earlier analysis of 587 of the donors reported roughly 300 Gb of sequence data and 117 million unique TCR beta sequences from about 179 million T cells. An early release covering about 600 HLA-typed donors comprised roughly 300 gigabases of sequencing data and around 80 million unique TCR sequences. The genetic ancestry cluster associated with self-reported Caucasian donors included 80% to 90% of the 300 to 400 genotyped donors. The study aimed to test whether cataloging public T cell receptors could reveal signatures of past pathogen exposure. Using immunosequencing, the study profiled T cell repertoires from around 670 subjects and related those repertoires to cytomegalovirus serostatus. Along with the roughly 670-subject first cohort, a separate validation cohort of around 120 different subjects was used. To predict cytomegalovirus infection status, the study brought together high-throughput TCR immunosequencing, statistical association of individual TCRs with disease status, and machine learning. A later analysis re-analyzed previously published TCR beta repertoires from 666 donors and added high-resolution HLA genotyping to study TCR occurrence patterns. The later analysis used no new phenotypic data to find candidate immune exposures, relying instead on TCR beta sequences and their occurrence across donors. An earlier analysis of several hundred of the donors used high-throughput TCR beta sequencing to judge whether each TCR beta V gene segment behaved as functional or pseudogenic. Alongside the repertoire data, information on donor age, sex, ethnicity and CMV serostatus was compiled. Genome-wide SNP genotypes for about three fifths of the roughly 670 donors were used in a later genetic analysis, which treated that subset as a discovery cohort. All discovery cohort repertoires had been generated on a single sequencing platform. HLA typing included class I and class II loci at four-digit resolution. The number of donors typed differed by locus, with about 629-640 for A, B, C, DRB1 and DQB1, more than 500 for DQA1, 600 to 610 for DPA1, and 400 to 490 for DPB1. Four or five DR-DQ haplotypes were handled as single units for association and clustering because linkage in the cohort was strong. Across under 500 genotyped donors of the cohort, an average of approximately 240,000 unique TCR beta nucleotide sequences per donor were sequenced, and roughly 17% of those sequences were non-productive. Broader findings and caveats from the paper: At a false discovery rate of 0.05, a later analysis linked under 20,000 TCR beta sequences to specific HLA alleles. In an earlier analysis of fewer than 750 of the donors, most TCR beta V segments were observed in productive rearrangements about 87% or about 30% of the time, broadly matching IMGT annotations. Compared with equally common non-associated chains, HLA-associated TCR beta chains in a later analysis were more clonally expanded and had lower generation probabilities. A further reported finding was that TCR beta sequences accurately predicted the HLA-A and HLA-B alleles for most subjects in the first cohort. In a later analysis, several top co-occurrence clusters were reported to appear linked to parvovirus B19, influenza, CMV and Epstein-Barr virus. According to the authors, the approach could potentially be generalized to other disease states and immunological phenotypes. Immune exposure information for the cohort was limited to CMV serostatus. In the study, about 150 TCR beta chains were listed as associated with cytomegalovirus. Only TCR beta chains were sequenced in this cohort, and the absence of alpha or paired-chain data limited detectable features. In a later analysis, most CMV-associated TCR beta chains were found to appear HLA-restricted, with HLA associations seemingly driven largely by CMV exposure. Because HLA typing was unavailable for some donors at each locus, only the typed subset was used in association tests. In a later analysis, TCR association rates were found to vary across HLA loci, with the most associated TCRs seen for DRB1 alleles and the fewest for HLA-C alleles. In vitro tests confirmed that three of the cytomegalovirus-associated TCR beta chains recognize cytomegalovirus antigens. Sequencing depth was assumed to be roughly uniform across donors in the presence/absence analyses, though that assumption may not hold. The earlier analysis of nearly 600 of the donors excluded fewer than 20 rarely observed V segments, including chromosome 9 orphons, because counts were too low. Strong co-occurrence of HLA alleles, especially DR and DQ, made assigning TCR associations to individual alleles difficult. Some IMGT-functional V segments, including TRBV6-2 and TRBV6-3, could not be told apart with the 87-base-pair reads, so those segments were excluded. A cluster of highly shared sequence variants was judged likely to be a technical artifact of the sequencing pipeline. Cytomegalovirus status was reported to be diagnosed by the classifier with high specificity and sensitivity in both the original and validation cohorts. An association between a missense DCLRE1C variant and V-gene and J-gene trimming of TCR beta chains was found in a later genetic analysis and replicated in an independent cohort. Compared with the 666-donor mean, donors in an Asian-associated ancestry cluster had fewer N-insertions in productive TCRs, according to a later genetic analysis. Correlated functional status among segregating V segments might be attributable to linkage disequilibrium, but an unknown experimental factor could not be ruled out. Most TCR sequences were seen in very few donors, while some public TCRs were found in many individuals.

Library preparation employed the immunoSEQ multiplex PCR assay. A mixture of 60 forward primers for TCR Vbeta segments and 13 reverse primers for TCR Jbeta segments was used in the multiplex PCR. The CDR3 region of rearranged TCR beta genes was amplified from genomic DNA by a multiplex PCR assay. Amplified TCR beta libraries were sequenced as 87-base-pair reads on the Illumina HiSeq System. On the authors' methods: A later analysis counted 75 million to 100 million unique TCR beta chains across the 550 to 800 repertoires, and 10 million to 11 million of these chains were shared by at least two donors. Raw reads were error-corrected and collapsed into unique sequences with a nearest-neighbor algorithm that merged closely related sequences to remove PCR and sequencing errors. V, D and J gene segments were assigned by aligning CDR3 sequences to IMGT reference sequences. Each retained sequence needed at least a six-nucleotide match to both a V gene segment and a J gene segment. A rearrangement counted as productive if the CDR3 had no stop codons and remained in frame with V and J, and every other rearrangement counted as non-productive. Following IMGT convention, CDR3 was defined as the stretch from the second conserved V-encoded cysteine up to the conserved J-encoded phenylalanine. Sequences without an unambiguous match to a single V gene segment were excluded from the earlier analysis of approximately 600 of the donors. In an earlier analysis of 587 of the donors, V segments were called functional above 56.7% productive rearrangements and were called segregating when the between-donor standard deviation exceeded 5%. A statistical classification framework was developed to diagnose cytomegalovirus status using the catalog of TCR beta chain sequences. In a later analysis, TCR nucleotide sequences were compared against IMGT/GENE-DB human TR gene sequences so that V and J genes could be assigned. Using the TCRdist pipeline, a later analysis assigned CDR3 sequences along with most-parsimonious VDJ recombination scenarios. In a later analysis, each TCR beta chain was defined by its CDR3 amino acid sequence together with its V-gene family, and reads without a unique V-gene family were excluded. In a later analysis, several hundred highly shared, low-generation-probability nucleotide sequences were removed to address suspected cross-contamination and a sequencing artifact. In a later analysis, a clonal expansion index was calculated for each public chain from normalized within-repertoire ranks of inferred template counts. In a later analysis, generation probabilities were computed with a VDJ recombination model fitted to out-of-frame rearrangements, and the resulting probabilities were checked against IGoR. Hypergeometric tests were used in a later analysis to score TCR-TCR, TCR-HLA and TCR-CMV co-occurrence, with a repertoire-size bias correction applied to the TCR pairs. A later analysis estimated false discovery rates by permuting HLA or CMV assignments 20 times. In a later analysis, co-occurring TCRs were grouped with DBSCAN, and TCRdist sequence similarity was added when clustering was performed within HLA-allele-positive subsets. Repertoires with fewer than 30,000 or more than 120,000 public chains, plus five repertoires with anomalous nucleotide sharing, were excluded from co-occurrence clustering. This is the immuneACCESS table as TCRdb keeps it, with only in-frame sequences that have V and J called. A part of the clones is gone; compared with another copy, unresolved V genes explain less than half, and the rest is unexplained. V and J calls and clone size are as listed in that table; D and trimming were resolved from the DNA. For this sample there are some 150,000 clones; roughly 73% appear just once. The ten largest clonotypes hold about 3.5% of the sample.

The cohort consisted of approximately 690 healthy bone marrow donors. At the time of sampling, all cohort members were nominally healthy, though unrecorded immune exposures were likely present. The donor was CMV seronegative and belonged to the group of 352 seronegative cohort members. A peripheral blood sample was provided by each donor, and peripheral blood mononuclear cells were used for TCR beta sequencing. Genomic DNA was extracted from the blood cell samples with the Qiagen DNeasy Blood Extraction Kit. Cut back by 4 bases and 7 bases, the V and J ends lie 10 bases apart. From the germline V gene, CDR1 is SGHTA and CDR2 is FQGNSA. The CDR3 covers 13 residues, taking in both the cysteine and the phenylalanine. Only the CDR3 DNA is retained, 39 bases long and in frame from the first base. Details on this clone: What this receptor recognizes is not known. There are no base qualities to consult, and no much larger clone falls within one base.

The chain is made from TRBV7-2 and TRBJ1-4, and perhaps TRBD1 as D gene, on 5 matching bases. Specimen: PBMCs. This receptor was identified in a man aged 40-49 years in good health and CMV-seronegative. The nucleotide sequence is TGTGCCAGCAGCTCCTTCGGGGGTGAAAAACTGTTTTTT. It translates to CASSSFGGEKLFF.